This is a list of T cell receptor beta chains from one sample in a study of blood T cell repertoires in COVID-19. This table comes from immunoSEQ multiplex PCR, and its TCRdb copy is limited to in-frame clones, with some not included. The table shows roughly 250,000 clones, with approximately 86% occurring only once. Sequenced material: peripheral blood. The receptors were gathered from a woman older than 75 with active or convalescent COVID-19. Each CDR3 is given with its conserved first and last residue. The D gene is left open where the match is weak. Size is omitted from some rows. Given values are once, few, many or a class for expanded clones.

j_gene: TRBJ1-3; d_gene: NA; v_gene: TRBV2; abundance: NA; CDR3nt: TGTGCCAGCAGTGAAGGATGGCTCTCTGGAAACACCATATATTTT; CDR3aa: CASSEGWLSGNTIYF
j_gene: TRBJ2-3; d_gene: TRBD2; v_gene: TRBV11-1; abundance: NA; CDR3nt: TGTGCCAGCAGCCAAATGGCGGGGGCAGATACGCAGTATTTT; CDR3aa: CASSQMAGADTQYF
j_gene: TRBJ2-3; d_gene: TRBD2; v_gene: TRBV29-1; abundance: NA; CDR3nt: TGCAGCGCTGTAGCGGGGGCAATCACAGATACGCAGTATTTT; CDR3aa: CSAVAGAITDTQYF
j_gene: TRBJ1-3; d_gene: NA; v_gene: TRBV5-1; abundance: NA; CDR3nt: TGCGCCAGCAGCTTGGATGGCGGAGCCTCTGGAAACACCATATATTTT; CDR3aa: CASSLDGGASGNTIYF
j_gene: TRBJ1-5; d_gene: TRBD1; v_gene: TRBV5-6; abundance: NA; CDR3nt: TGTGCCCGCAGCGGCGGGGGCGGGACAGGGGGCAATCAGCCCCAGCATTTT; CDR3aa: CARSGGGGTGGNQPQHF
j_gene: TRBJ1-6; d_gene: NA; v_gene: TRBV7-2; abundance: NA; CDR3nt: TGTGCCAGCAGCTTAGAAGGACTGATAAATTCACCCCTCCACTTT; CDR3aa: CASSLEGLINSPLHF
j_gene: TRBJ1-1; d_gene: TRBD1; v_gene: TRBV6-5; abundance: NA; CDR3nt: TGTGCCAGCAGTCTGGGACAGGGGAACACTGAAGCTTTCTTT; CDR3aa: CASSLGQGNTEAFF
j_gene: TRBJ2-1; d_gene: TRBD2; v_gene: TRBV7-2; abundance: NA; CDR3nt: TGTGCCAGCAGTAAAGCTAGCGGGATTGGGGCCTACAATGAGCAGTTCTTC; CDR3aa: CASSKASGIGAYNEQFF
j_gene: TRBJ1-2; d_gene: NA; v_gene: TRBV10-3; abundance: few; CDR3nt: TGTGCCATCAGTGAGGTAGATAACTATGGCTACACCTTC; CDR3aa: CAISEVDNYGYTF
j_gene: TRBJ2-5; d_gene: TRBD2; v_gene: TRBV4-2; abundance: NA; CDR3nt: TGTGCCAGCAGCCAAGAATGGGGTCGGGGGGCCCAGTACTTC; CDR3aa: CASSQEWGRGAQYF
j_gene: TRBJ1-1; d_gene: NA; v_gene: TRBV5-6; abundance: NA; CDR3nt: TGTGCCAGCAGCTTGGTGGCAGGGTATGGTGGGAACACTGAAGCTTTCTTT; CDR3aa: CASSLVAGYGGNTEAFF
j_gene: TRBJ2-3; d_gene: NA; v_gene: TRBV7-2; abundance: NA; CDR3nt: TGTGCCAGCAGCTTATCGGGGGGCCTGGATACGCAGTATTTT; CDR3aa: CASSLSGGLDTQYF
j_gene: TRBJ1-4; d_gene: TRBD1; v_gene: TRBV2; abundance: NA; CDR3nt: TGTGCCAGCAGGAGACGACAGGGTTTGAATGAAAAACTGTTTTTT; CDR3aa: CASRRRQGLNEKLFF
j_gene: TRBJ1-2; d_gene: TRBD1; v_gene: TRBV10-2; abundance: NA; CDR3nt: TGCGCCAGCAGGGGACAGGTTAACTATGGCTACACCTTC; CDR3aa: CASRGQVNYGYTF
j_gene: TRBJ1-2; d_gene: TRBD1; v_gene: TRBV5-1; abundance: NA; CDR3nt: TGCGCCAGCAGTGCACAGGGGACCCATGGCTACACCTTC; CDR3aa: CASSAQGTHGYTF
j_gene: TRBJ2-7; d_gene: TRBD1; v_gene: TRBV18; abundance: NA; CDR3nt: TGTGCCAGCTCACAGCAGACAGGGCCCTTAGACGAGCAGTACTTC; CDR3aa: CASSQQTGPLDEQYF
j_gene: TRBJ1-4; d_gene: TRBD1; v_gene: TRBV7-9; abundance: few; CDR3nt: TGTGCCAGCAGCTTAGCGGGACAGGGGCATGAAAAACTGTTTTTT; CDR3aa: CASSLAGQGHEKLFF
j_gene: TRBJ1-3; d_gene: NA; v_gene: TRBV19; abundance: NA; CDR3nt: TGTGCCAGTATGTCATCTGGAAACACCATATATTTT; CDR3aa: CASMSSGNTIYF
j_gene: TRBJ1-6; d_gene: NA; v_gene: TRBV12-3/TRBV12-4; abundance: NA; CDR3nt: TGTGCCAGCAGTTCTTCCTCTTCACCCCTCCACTTT; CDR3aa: CASSSSSSPLHF
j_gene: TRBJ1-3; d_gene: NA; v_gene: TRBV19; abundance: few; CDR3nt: TGTGCCAGTAGTATACAGTCTGGGGGCAGGCGCCCTGGAAACACCATATATTTT; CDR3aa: CASSIQSGGRRPGNTIYF
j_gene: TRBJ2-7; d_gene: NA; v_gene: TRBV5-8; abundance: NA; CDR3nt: TGTGCCACCGCCGTTTGGCAGGGCTACTACGAGCAGTACTTC; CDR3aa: CATAVWQGYYEQYF
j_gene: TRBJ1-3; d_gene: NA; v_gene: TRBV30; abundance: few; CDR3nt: TGTGCCTGGAGTGTAGGGGGCTCTGGAAACACCATATATTTT; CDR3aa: CAWSVGGSGNTIYF
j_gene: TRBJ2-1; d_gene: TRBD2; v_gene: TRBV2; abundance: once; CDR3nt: TGTGCCAGCAGTGAAGGGACTAGCGCAGGGGTGCAGTTCTTC; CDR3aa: CASSEGTSAGVQFF
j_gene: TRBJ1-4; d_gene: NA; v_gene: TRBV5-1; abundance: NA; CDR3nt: TGCGCCAGCAGCTTGGCCTCGGGGGGTTCTCGCGAAAAACTGTTTTTT; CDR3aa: CASSLASGGSREKLFF
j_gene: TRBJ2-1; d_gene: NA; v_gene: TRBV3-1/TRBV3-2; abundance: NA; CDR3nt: TGTGCCAGCAGCCTAGCTTATGGATACAATGAGCAGTTCTTC; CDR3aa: CASSLAYGYNEQFF
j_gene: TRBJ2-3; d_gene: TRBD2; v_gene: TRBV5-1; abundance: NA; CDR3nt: TGCGCCAGCGATACGGGCGGGAGGAACACAGATACGCAGTATTTT; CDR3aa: CASDTGGRNTDTQYF
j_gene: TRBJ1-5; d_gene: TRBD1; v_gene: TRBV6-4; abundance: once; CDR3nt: TGTGCCATTACGACAGGGAGCAATCAGCCCCAGCATTTT; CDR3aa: CAITTGSNQPQHF
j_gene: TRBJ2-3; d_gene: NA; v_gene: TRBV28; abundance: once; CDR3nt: TGTGCCAGCAGTCACAGTCGAGATACGCAGTATTTT; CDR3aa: CASSHSRDTQYF
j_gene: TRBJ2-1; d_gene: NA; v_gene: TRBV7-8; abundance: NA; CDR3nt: TGTGCCAGCAGCTCAAGGGGCAATGAGCAGTTCTTC; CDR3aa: CASSSRGNEQFF
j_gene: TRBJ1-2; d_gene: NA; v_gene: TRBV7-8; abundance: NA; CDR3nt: TGTGCCAGCAGCTTAGTTTTGCCAGGAAGCTATGGCTACACCTTC; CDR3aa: CASSLVLPGSYGYTF
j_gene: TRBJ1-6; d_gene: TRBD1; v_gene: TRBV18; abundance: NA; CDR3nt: TGTGCCAGCTCAATCGGGACAGGACAATCACCCCTCCACTTT; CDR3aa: CASSIGTGQSPLHF
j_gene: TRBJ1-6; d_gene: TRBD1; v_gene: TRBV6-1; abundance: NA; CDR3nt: TGTGCCAGCAGTGAATCCGGACAGGGAGCCTATAATTCACCCCTCCACTTT; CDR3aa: CASSESGQGAYNSPLHF
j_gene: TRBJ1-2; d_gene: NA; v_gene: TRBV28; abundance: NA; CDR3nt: TGTGCCAGCAGTTCCCAACGACAGGTTATATATGGCTACACCTTC; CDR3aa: CASSSQRQVIYGYTF
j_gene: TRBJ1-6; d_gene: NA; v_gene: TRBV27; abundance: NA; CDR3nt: TGTGCCAGCAGACCAAGTGGGGGGACGGGTGGGCCCTCCTATAATTCACCCCTCCACTTT; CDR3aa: CASRPSGGTGGPSYNSPLHF
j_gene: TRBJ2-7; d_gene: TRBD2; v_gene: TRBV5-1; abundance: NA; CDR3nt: TGCGCCAGCAGCTGGACTAGCGGGGGGGCTTCGTCCTACGAGCAGTACTTC; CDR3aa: CASSWTSGGASSYEQYF
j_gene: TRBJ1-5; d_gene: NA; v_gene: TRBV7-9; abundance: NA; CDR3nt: TGTGCCAGCAGCACCCCCTTCGGGGTGGAGCATTTT; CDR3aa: CASSTPFGVEHF
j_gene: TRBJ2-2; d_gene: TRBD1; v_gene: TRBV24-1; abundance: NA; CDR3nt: TGTGCCACCAGTGCATCAGGGGGCACCGGGGAGCTGTTTTTT; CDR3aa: CATSASGGTGELFF
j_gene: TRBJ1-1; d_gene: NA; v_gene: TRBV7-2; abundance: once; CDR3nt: TGTGCCAGCAGCCTACAATACACAGGGAATTTTGGTGAAGCTTTCTTT; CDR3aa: CASSLQYTGNFGEAFF
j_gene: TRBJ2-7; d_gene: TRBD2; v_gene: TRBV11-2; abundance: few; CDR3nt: TGTGCCAGCAGCCTAGGTAGCGGGACACCCTACGAGCAGTACTTC; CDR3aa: CASSLGSGTPYEQYF
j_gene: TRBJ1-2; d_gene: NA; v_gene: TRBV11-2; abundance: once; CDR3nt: TGTGCCAGCAGCTTAGCACTAGGACAGCCCTATGGCTACACCTTC; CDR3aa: CASSLALGQPYGYTF
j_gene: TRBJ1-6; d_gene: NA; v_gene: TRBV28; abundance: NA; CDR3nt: TGTGCCAGCAGTTTTGTCGACAGAAGCAATTCACCCCTCCACTTT; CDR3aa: CASSFVDRSNSPLHF
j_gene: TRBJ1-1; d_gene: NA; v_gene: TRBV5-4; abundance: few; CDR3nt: TGTGCCAGCAGACCGGACACTAAGGACACTGAAGCTTTCTTT; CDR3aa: CASRPDTKDTEAFF